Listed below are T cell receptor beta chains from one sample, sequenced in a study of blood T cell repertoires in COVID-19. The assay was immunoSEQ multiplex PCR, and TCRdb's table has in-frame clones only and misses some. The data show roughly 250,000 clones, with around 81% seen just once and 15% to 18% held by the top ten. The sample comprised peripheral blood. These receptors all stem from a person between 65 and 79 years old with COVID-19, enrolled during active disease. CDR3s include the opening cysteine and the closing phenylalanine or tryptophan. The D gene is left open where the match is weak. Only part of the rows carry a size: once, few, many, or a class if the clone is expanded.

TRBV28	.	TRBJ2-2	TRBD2	CASSSPSGNTGELFF	TGTGCCAGCAGTTCCCCTAGCGGGAACACCGGGGAGCTGTTTTTT
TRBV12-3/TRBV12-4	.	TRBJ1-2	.	CASSLEHNYGYTF	TGTGCCAGCAGTTTAGAGCATAACTATGGCTACACCTTC
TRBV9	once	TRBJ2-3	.	CASSEGGGGTDTQYF	TGTGCCAGCAGCGAAGGGGGGGGTGGCACAGATACGCAGTATTTT
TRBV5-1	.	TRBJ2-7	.	CASSHNRREQYF	TGCGCCAGCAGCCATAACAGGCGCGAGCAGTACTTC
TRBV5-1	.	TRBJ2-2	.	CASSSGVLVTGELFF	TGCGCCAGCAGCTCCGGGGTCCTGGTGACCGGGGAGCTGTTTTTT
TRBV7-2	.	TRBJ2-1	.	CASSPVDSSWFF	TGTGCCAGCAGCCCAGTGGACAGTTCGTGGTTCTTC
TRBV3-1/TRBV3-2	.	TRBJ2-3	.	CASAPNGANTQYF	TGTGCCAGCGCCCCTAATGGGGCAAATACGCAGTATTTT
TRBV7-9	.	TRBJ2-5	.	CASSLRQGFQETQYF	TGTGCCAGCAGCTTAAGGCAGGGCTTCCAAGAGACCCAGTACTTC
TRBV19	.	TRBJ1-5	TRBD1	CASTSAGTGANQPQHF	TGTGCCAGTACCTCAGCCGGGACAGGGGCCAATCAGCCCCAGCATTTT
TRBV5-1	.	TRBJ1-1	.	CASSRKGGRTKAEAFF	TGCGCCAGCAGCCGTAAGGGGGGGCGGACGAAGGCTGAAGCTTTCTTT
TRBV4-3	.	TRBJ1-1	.	CASSQVWGRDAFF	TGCGCCAGCAGCCAAGTTTGGGGGCGCGATGCTTTCTTT
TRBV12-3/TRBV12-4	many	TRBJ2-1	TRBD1	CASLGQYNEQFF	TGTGCCAGCCTGGGACAGTACAATGAGCAGTTCTTC
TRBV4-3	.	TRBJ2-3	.	CASSPGTMEVADTQYF	TGCGCCAGCAGCCCCGGAACCATGGAGGTGGCAGATACGCAGTATTTT
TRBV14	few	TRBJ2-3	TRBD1	CASSQLQGPTDTQYF	TGTGCCAGCAGCCAATTACAGGGGCCCACAGATACGCAGTATTTT
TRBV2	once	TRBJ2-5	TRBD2	CASSEFSGREETQYF	TGTGCCAGCAGTGAATTTAGCGGGAGGGAAGAGACCCAGTACTTC
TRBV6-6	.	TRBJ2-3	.	CASSYPPSAADTQYF	TGTGCCAGCAGTTACCCCCCTAGCGCCGCAGATACGCAGTATTTT
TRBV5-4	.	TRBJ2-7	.	CASTEYLSYEQYF	TGTGCCAGCACCGAGTACCTCTCCTACGAGCAGTACTTC
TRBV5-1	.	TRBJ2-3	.	CASSLVGVVGSTQYF	TGCGCCAGCAGCTTGGTGGGAGTTGTGGGCAGTACGCAGTATTTT
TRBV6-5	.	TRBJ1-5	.	CASSYRQANQPQHF	TGTGCCAGCAGTTACCGCCAGGCCAATCAGCCCCAGCATTTT
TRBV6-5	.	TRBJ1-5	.	CASRRQVDGEPQHF	TGTGCCAGCAGGAGACAGGTTGATGGGGAACCCCAGCATTTT
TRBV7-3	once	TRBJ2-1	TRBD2	CASSSTSASSYNEQFF	TGTGCCAGCAGCTCAACTAGCGCAAGCTCCTACAATGAGCAGTTCTTC
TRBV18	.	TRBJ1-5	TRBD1	CASSPSRGTGMPQHF	TGTGCCAGCTCACCCTCTCGGGGGACAGGGATGCCCCAGCATTTT
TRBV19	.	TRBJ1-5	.	CASRDRISNQPQHF	TGTGCCAGTAGAGACAGAATTAGCAATCAGCCCCAGCATTTT
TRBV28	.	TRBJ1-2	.	CASSLDRGYGYTF	TGTGCCAGCAGTTTAGATCGCGGTTATGGCTACACCTTC
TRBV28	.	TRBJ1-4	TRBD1	CASRWTGSEKLFF	TGTGCCAGCAGGTGGACAGGCTCGGAAAAACTGTTTTTT
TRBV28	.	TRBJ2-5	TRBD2	CASSALGTSDQTQYF	TGTGCCAGCAGTGCGCTTGGGACTAGCGACCAGACCCAGTACTTC
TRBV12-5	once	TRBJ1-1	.	CASGLARDRAFF	TGTGCTAGTGGTTTGGCCCGAGATCGAGCTTTCTTT
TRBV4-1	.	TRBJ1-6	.	CASSNWASTDNSPLHF	TGCGCCAGCAGCAACTGGGCCTCCACTGATAATTCACCCCTCCACTTT
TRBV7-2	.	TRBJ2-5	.	CASSLLRGQETQYF	TGTGCCAGCAGCTTACTGCGGGGCCAAGAGACCCAGTACTTC
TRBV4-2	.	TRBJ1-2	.	CASQRENYGYTF	TGTGCCAGCCAGAGGGAGAACTATGGCTACACCTTC
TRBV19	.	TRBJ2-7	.	CASSTKKSYEQYF	TGTGCCAGTAGTACTAAGAAGAGCTACGAGCAGTACTTC
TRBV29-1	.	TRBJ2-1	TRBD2	CSGLAGGFEQFF	TGCAGTGGACTAGCGGGAGGATTTGAGCAGTTCTTC
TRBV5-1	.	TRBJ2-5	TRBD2	CASATPREGETQYF	TGCGCCAGCGCCACCCCAAGGGAGGGAGAGACCCAGTACTTC
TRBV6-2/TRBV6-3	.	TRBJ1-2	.	CASIPSGSGYGYTF	TGTGCCAGCATCCCTTCGGGTTCCGGCTATGGCTACACCTTC
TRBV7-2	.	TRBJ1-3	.	CASSSTVGGGPGNTIYF	TGTGCCAGCAGCTCTACCGTGGGGGGAGGGCCTGGAAACACCATATATTTT